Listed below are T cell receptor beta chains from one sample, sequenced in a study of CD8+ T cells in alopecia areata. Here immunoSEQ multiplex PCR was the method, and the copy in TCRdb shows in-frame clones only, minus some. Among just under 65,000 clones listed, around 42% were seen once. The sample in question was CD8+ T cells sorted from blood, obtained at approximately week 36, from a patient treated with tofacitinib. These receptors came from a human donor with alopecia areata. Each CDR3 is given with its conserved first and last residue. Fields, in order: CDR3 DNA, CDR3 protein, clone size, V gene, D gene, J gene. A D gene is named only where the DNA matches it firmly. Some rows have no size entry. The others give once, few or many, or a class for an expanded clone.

TGCGCCAGCAGCCATCCCGGGACAGGGAATGGCTACACCTTC,CASSHPGTGNGYTF,NA,TRBV4-1,TRBD1,TRBJ1-2
TGTGCCAGCAGCTTACTACCCGGGAGCTACGAGCAGTACTTC,CASSLLPGSYEQYF,NA,TRBV7-6,NA,TRBJ2-7
TGTGCCAGCAGCGAGTTTGGTCAGGGCGGAGATACGCAGTATTTT,CASSEFGQGGDTQYF,NA,TRBV9,NA,TRBJ2-3
TGCAGCGTTTTAGCGGAGAGCTACGAGCAGTACTTC,CSVLAESYEQYF,few,TRBV29-1,NA,TRBJ2-7
TGCAGCGTTGAGTCCGGGAGTCCCTACGAGCAGTACTTC,CSVESGSPYEQYF,NA,TRBV29-1,NA,TRBJ2-7
TGCAGCGTTGACGGGGATGGCTACACCTTC,CSVDGDGYTF,NA,TRBV29-1,NA,TRBJ1-2
TGTGCCAGCAGTGGATACGAGGCAGGGAAAGTTAGCTATGGCTACACCTTC,CASSGYEAGKVSYGYTF,NA,TRBV25-1,NA,TRBJ1-2
TGTGCCAGCAGCTTACAAGACAGGGATGGCTACACCTTC,CASSLQDRDGYTF,few,TRBV7-6,TRBD1,TRBJ1-2
TGTGCCAGCAGCTTTGGGACAGGGTTGAACATTCAGTACTTC,CASSFGTGLNIQYF,few,TRBV5-6,TRBD1,TRBJ2-4
TGCAGCGCGATTAGGGAGTGGGACAATGAGCAGTTCTTC,CSAIREWDNEQFF,NA,TRBV29-1,NA,TRBJ2-1
TGCAGCGTTGTGAGCCAGGGGAGGAATGGCTACACCTTC,CSVVSQGRNGYTF,NA,TRBV29-1,NA,TRBJ1-2
TGTGCCAGCAGCCGCGGGACTAGCGGGATTGGTGAGCAGTTCTTC,CASSRGTSGIGEQFF,few,TRBV7-9,TRBD2,TRBJ2-1
TGTGCCAGCAGCCCTCGCGGGACACACGCTAGCACAGATACGCAGTATTTT,CASSPRGTHASTDTQYF,NA,TRBV7-9,NA,TRBJ2-3
TGTGCCAGCAGTGAGGACATGACAGGGGAGGCGACTGAAGCTTTCTTT,CASSEDMTGEATEAFF,once,TRBV25-1,TRBD1,TRBJ1-1
TGTGCCAGCTCAGGAACTAGCGGTAATGAGCAGTTCTTC,CASSGTSGNEQFF,NA,TRBV9,TRBD2,TRBJ2-1
TGCGCCAGCAGCCAAGAGGGACGGGGGCGGACCGGGGAGCTGTTTTTT,CASSQEGRGRTGELFF,few,TRBV4-1,NA,TRBJ2-2
TGTGCCACCAGCAGAGATCAACAGACTGAAGCTTTCTTT,CATSRDQQTEAFF,NA,TRBV15,NA,TRBJ1-1
TGTGCCAGCAGTCGGACTAGCGGCCCCAACGCGAACACCGGGGAGCTGTTTTTT,CASSRTSGPNANTGELFF,NA,TRBV2,TRBD2,TRBJ2-2
TGCAGCGTTAGCTCTGGGGCCAACGTCCTGACTTTC,CSVSSGANVLTF,NA,TRBV29-1,NA,TRBJ2-6
TGTGCCAGCAGCCCCGGGACACCTAGCTACGAGCAGTACTTC,CASSPGTPSYEQYF,NA,TRBV7-9,NA,TRBJ2-7
TGTGCCAGCAGCCCTAGGACTTTAGAGATCCAATTC,CASSPRTLEIQF,many,TRBV2,NA,TRBJ2-7
TGCAGCGTTGATGCTGGGAATTTGTATGGCTACACCTTC,CSVDAGNLYGYTF,NA,TRBV29-1,NA,TRBJ1-2
TGCAGCGTTGACGGGGCGGGAGGCTACAATGAGCAGTTCTTC,CSVDGAGGYNEQFF,NA,TRBV29-1,TRBD2,TRBJ2-1
TGTGCCAGCAGTTTGATGGGACAGGGGCTCGGTGAGCAGTTCTTC,CASSLMGQGLGEQFF,NA,TRBV27,TRBD1,TRBJ2-1
TGTGCCTGGAGTGGTTGGCCTATTAATGAAAAACTGTTTTTT,CAWSGWPINEKLFF,NA,TRBV30,NA,TRBJ1-4
TGCGCCAGCAGCCAAGCACCAGTTGGAAACACCATATATTTT,CASSQAPVGNTIYF,NA,TRBV4-1,NA,TRBJ1-3
TGTGCCAGCAGCTTAAATACAGGGGATTTCGGGGAGCTGTTTTTT,CASSLNTGDFGELFF,NA,TRBV5-6,TRBD1,TRBJ2-2
TGTGCCACCAGCAGAGGACAGGGGACGAACTACAATGAGCAGTTCTTC,CATSRGQGTNYNEQFF,many,TRBV15,TRBD1,TRBJ2-1
TGCGCCAGCAGCTCGGGACAGGCTGAAGCTTTCTTT,CASSSGQAEAFF,many,TRBV5-1,TRBD1,TRBJ1-1
TGCGCCAGCAGCCCCCGTGCGGGAGAGAACGAGCAGTACTTC,CASSPRAGENEQYF,NA,TRBV4-1,TRBD2,TRBJ2-7
TGTGCCTGGAGTTATATCGACACTGAAGCTTTCTTT,CAWSYIDTEAFF,few,TRBV30,NA,TRBJ1-1
TGTGCCAGCAGCGTAGCGGCAGGATCGAACACCGGGGAGCTGTTTTTT,CASSVAAGSNTGELFF,NA,TRBV9,NA,TRBJ2-2